One sample yielded the 32 T cell receptor beta chains listed below, sequenced in a study of early stage breast cancer tumors. Sequencing used immunoSEQ multiplex PCR; TCRdb keeps in-frame clones, though not all of them. Of 65,000 to 75,000 clones in the sample, approximately 80% are singletons; the top ten hold approximately 4.5%. Source material: blood. The source of these receptors is a person aged 35 to 50 with breast cancer.

The chain has TRBV19 and TRBJ2-5; D may match TRBD1 or TRBD2 (5 bases each). This CDR3 region has 15 residues. Germline V gene data show CDR1 as LNHDA and CDR2 as SQIVND (reference sequence). The V gene lost 3 bases and the J gene lost 5 bases, with 16 bases spanning the gap. CDR3 coding DNA: TGTGCCAGTAGTATTCGGGGCCGCCCCTTGGAGACCCAGTACTTC. Its protein is CASSIRGRPLETQYF.

The chain combines TRBV11-3 with TRBJ2-1, with 13 bases matching TRBD2. Looked up from germline, CDR1 is SGHNT and CDR2 is YENEEA. The CDR3 loop spans 15 amino acids. The ends lost 1 base at V and 6 bases at J; junction bases unmatched: 0. The CDR3 is CASSLGLAGGNEQFF. CDR3 DNA sequence: TGTGCCAGCAGCTTAGGACTAGCGGGGGGCAATGAGCAGTTCTTC.

This chain connects TRBV2 to TRBJ2-3, with 8 bases aligning to TRBD1. The CDR3 is 13 residues long. Germline CDR1 reads SNHLY; CDR2 reads FYNNEI. With V trimmed by 3 bases and J by 5 bases, 1 base remained unmatched. For the CDR3, the DNA is TGTGCCAGCAGTGACAGGGGGCGAGATACGCAGTATTTT. Amino acid sequence: CASSDRGRDTQYF.

This chain links TRBV7-8 with TRBJ1-5, with 9 bases that match TRBD1. CDR3 size: 17 residues. Trimming removed 0 bases from V and 3 bases from J; junction bases left unmatched: 6. The germline gives CDR1 SGHVS, CDR2 FQNEAQ. The DNA of the CDR3 is TGTGCCAGCAGCTTAGCTTCGACAGGGGGAAACAATCAGCCCCAGCATTTT. It is translated as CASSLASTGGNNQPQHF.

The gene calls are TRBV2 and TRBJ1-2; no definite D call. In germline, CDR1 is SNHLY, CDR2 FYNNEI. CDR3 size: 12 residues. The V end lost 3 bases, the J end lost 13 bases, and 15 bases lay between the germline ends. CDR3 sequence (DNA): TGTGCCAGCAGTGAGGGCCCAGGTCAGTCCACCTTC. Its translation is CASSEGPGQSTF.

The chain carries TRBV7-6 and TRBJ2-5, with unresolved D. CDR1 is SGHVS, CDR2 FNYEAQ, per germline. The CDR3 contains 11 residues. Trimming stripped 5 bases from V and 2 bases from J, with 3 bases between. In DNA form, the CDR3 reads TGTGCCAGCAGCCTACAAGAGACCCAGTACTTC. Protein product: CASSLQETQYF.

As for this clone: The sample holds other DNA sequences that translate to the same CDR3. The chain combines TRBV9 with TRBJ2-2; a possible D gene is TRBD2 (6 bases). The CDR3 runs 15 residues. Germline assignment: CDR1 SGDLS and CDR2 YYNGEE. V was clipped by 4 bases and J by 0 bases, with 10 bases between them. DNA of the CDR3: TGTGCCAGCAGCCCCCGACTAGCGAACACCGGGGAGCTGTTTTTT. Amino acids: CASSPRLANTGELFF.

This chain joins TRBV30 and TRBJ1-2, with D uncertain. The CDR3 covers 15 residues. V lost 0 bases and J lost 8, with 19 bases in between. Germline CDR1 GTSNPN, CDR2 SVGIG (reference sequence). The CDR3: CAWSVQPGRAGGYTF. The CDR3 nucleotides read TGTGCCTGGAGTGTACAACCGGGGAGGGCGGGGGGCTACACCTTC.

The chain uses TRBV4-1 and TRBJ2-7; D possibly corresponds to TRBD1 (6 bases). This CDR3 contains 15 residues. Germline V lookup: CDR1 MGHRA, CDR2 YSYEKL. Trimming cost V 1 base and J 1 base, with 11 bases left between them. The CDR3 sequence: CASSQVLQGSYEQYF. The CDR3 DNA follows: TGCGCCAGCAGCCAAGTATTACAGGGATCCTACGAGCAGTACTTC.

A single count supports this clone. This chain joins TRBV6-1 and TRBJ2-1, with 8 bases fitting TRBD1. V shed 2 bases, J shed 4 bases, and the junction held 4 bases outside the gene matches. The length of the CDR3 is 15 residues. Per the germline V gene, CDR1 is MNHNS and CDR2 is SASEGT. This CDR3 reads CASSEWGQVYNEQFF. The CDR3 bases are TGTGCCAGCAGTGAATGGGGACAGGTATACAATGAGCAGTTCTTC.

The V gene is TRBV5-1, the J gene TRBJ1-1; D ambiguous. CDR1 is SGHRS, CDR2 YFSETQ, per germline. Trimming cost V 6 bases and J 4 bases, with 7 bases left between them. The CDR3 covers 11 residues. The CDR3 spells CASKMGTEAFF. CDR3 coding DNA: TGCGCCAGCAAAATGGGCACTGAAGCTTTCTTT.

This sequence joins TRBV5-4 and TRBJ2-3, with D uncertain. The germline CDR1 and CDR2 sequences are SGHNT and YYREEE (reference sequence). V lost 1 base, J lost 3 bases, and 3 bases lay in between. The CDR3 consists of 12 residues. The chain's CDR3 is CASSLPTDTQYF. The CDR3 coding sequence is TGTGCCAGCAGCTTGCCGACAGATACGCAGTATTTT.

This clone appeared a few times. This chain joins TRBV7-9 and TRBJ2-2; D not resolved. V lost 9 bases to trimming and J lost 0 bases, with 5 bases between them. Germline V gene data show CDR1 as SEHNR and CDR2 as FQNEAQ (reference sequence). The CDR3 runs 12 residues. The CDR3 sequence is CARSTNTGELFF. The CDR3 DNA sequence: TGTGCCAGAAGTACGAACACCGGGGAGCTGTTTTTT.

This clone was picked up a small number of times. This chain joins TRBV7-9 and TRBJ1-2; D may be TRBD1 (5 bases). Germline lookup yields CDR1 SEHNR and CDR2 FQNEAQ (reference sequence). V was shortened by 1 base and J by 4 bases, with 7 bases between the two germline ends. The CDR3 totals 13 residues. CDR3 sequence: CASSLGQSYGYTF. CDR3 coding DNA: TGTGCCAGCAGCTTAGGACAGAGCTATGGCTACACCTTC. Together with reference TRBV7-9 and TRBJ1-2, the CDR3 gives the full variable domain: DTGVSQNPRHKITKRGQNVTFRCDPISEHNRLYWYRQTLGQGPEFLTYFQNEAQLEKSRLLSDRFSAERPKGSFSTLEIQRTEQGDSAMYLCASSLGQSYGYTFGSGTRLTVV.

This clone was observed once. The rearrangement joins TRBV4-2 to TRBJ1-1, with TRBD1 as a possible D gene (5 bases). Trimming took off 0 bases at V and 4 bases at J, with 6 bases between the two ends. Germline assignment: CDR1 LGHNA and CDR2 YNFKEQ. The length of the CDR3 is 13 residues. The DNA of the CDR3 is TGTGCCAGCAGCCAAGAGGGGGGCACTGAAGCTTTCTTT. It is translated as CASSQEGGTEAFF.

This chain uses TRBV7-9 with TRBJ1-4; D is perhaps TRBD1 (6 bases). This CDR3 region has 14 residues. Germline CDR1 is SEHNR and CDR2 is FQNEAQ (reference sequence). Trimming stripped 5 bases from V and 4 bases from J, with 11 bases between. CDR3 DNA sequence: TGTGCCAGCAGCAAGGACAGTCTTAATGAAAAACTGTTTTTT. Its translation: CASSKDSLNEKLFF. Variable domain in full (rest from reference TRBV7-9 and TRBJ1-4): DTGVSQNPRHKITKRGQNVTFRCDPISEHNRLYWYRQTLGQGPEFLTYFQNEAQLEKSRLLSDRFSAERPKGSFSTLEIQRTEQGDSAMYLCASSKDSLNEKLFFGSGTQLSVL.

The V gene is TRBV6-5, the J gene TRBJ1-1; 9 nucleotides align to TRBD1. The ends lost 1 base at V and 3 bases at J; junction bases unmatched: 0. The CDR3 has 14 amino acids. Per the germline V gene, CDR1 is MNHEY and CDR2 is SVGAGI. The CDR3 loop is CASSYWTGDTEAFF. In DNA, the CDR3 is TGTGCCAGCAGTTACTGGACAGGGGACACTGAAGCTTTCTTT.

The chain carries TRBV29-1 and TRBJ1-2, with TRBD1 as a possible D gene (6 bases). Germline values: CDR1 SQVTM, CDR2 ANQGSEA. The ends were cut back, 7 bases at V and 6 bases at J, with 18 bases in the middle. The CDR3 totals 13 residues. CDR3 nucleotide sequence: TGCAGCGCGTGGGGGCGACCAGGGGATGGCTACACCTTC. Its translation: CSAWGRPGDGYTF. The full variable domain, in which reference TRBV29-1 and TRBJ1-2 provide the parts outside the CDR3, is SAVISQKPSRDICQRGTSLTIQCQVDSQVTMMFWYRQQPGQSLTLIATANQGSEATYESGFVIDKFPISRPNLTFSTLTVSNMSPEDSSIYLCSAWGRPGDGYTFGSGTRLTVV.

The chain carries TRBV6-1 and TRBJ1-3; 7 positions agree with TRBD1. Germline trimming cut 2 bases from V and 4 bases from J; bases unmatched to any gene: 8. This CDR3 comprises 16 residues. Germline V gene data show CDR1 as MNHNS and CDR2 as SASEGT. CDR3 in DNA: TGTGCCAGCAGTGAAATTAGAACAGGGGCCGGAAACACCATATATTTT. Its protein is CASSEIRTGAGNTIYF.

The chain carries TRBV5-1 and TRBJ2-2; D call uncertain. Germline V lookup: CDR1 SGHRS, CDR2 YFSETQ. V lost 0 bases and J 0 bases, leaving 6 bases between the germline ends. This CDR3 spans 15 amino acids. The CDR3, as DNA: TGCGCCAGCAGCTTGGTCTCTACGAACACCGGGGAGCTGTTTTTT. This sequence encodes CASSLVSTNTGELFF. The full variable domain, with the rest looked up from reference TRBV5-1 and TRBJ2-2, is KAGVTQTPRYLIKTRGQQVTLSCSPISGHRSVSWYQQTPGQGLQFLFEYFSETQRNKGNFPGRFSGRQFSNSRSEMNVSTLELGDSALYLCASSLVSTNTGELFFGEGSRLTVL.

The chain employs TRBV7-3 and TRBJ2-1; 9 bases are shared with TRBD2. The germline gives CDR1 SGHTA, CDR2 FQGTGA. J gave up 9 bases and V 0 bases, and 9 bases lay outside the gene matches. This CDR3 contains 16 residues. The CDR3 nucleotides read TGTGCCAGCAGCTTAACGGTGCGGGAGGGCCCTGGTGAGCAGTTCTTC. Translating it yields CASSLTVREGPGEQFF.

Only one count was recorded for this clone. The rearrangement joins TRBV2 to TRBJ1-2, with TRBD1 matching 8 bases. Germline-derived CDR1 and CDR2 are SNHLY and FYNNEI. Trimming removed 4 bases from V and 7 bases from J; junction bases left unmatched: 8. This CDR3 region has 14 residues. CDR3 in amino acids: CASSGLQGARGYTF. The CDR3 coding sequence is TGTGCCAGCAGTGGGCTCCAGGGGGCTCGTGGCTACACCTTC.

The chain carries TRBV9 and TRBJ2-1; 7 bases agree with TRBD1. J gave up 6 bases and V 0 bases, and 3 bases lay outside the gene matches. The length of the CDR3 is 14 residues. The germline V gene has CDR1 SGDLS and CDR2 YYNGEE. The CDR3 loop reads CASSVGPGGNEQFF. The CDR3 nucleotides are TGTGCCAGCAGCGTAGGTCCAGGGGGCAATGAGCAGTTCTTC.

In its sample, this clone was seen a few times. This chain uses TRBV9 with TRBJ2-6, with 8 bases aligning to TRBD2. The CDR3 totals 19 residues. Germline loops: CDR1 SGDLS, CDR2 YYNGEE. V trimming: 4 bases; J trimming: 1 base; junction bases outside the gene matches: 13. CDR3 in DNA: TGTGCCAGCAGCCCTAAAACAACGGGAGGGCCGTCTGGGGCCAACGTCCTGACTTTC. This codes for CASSPKTTGGPSGANVLTF.

The chain couples TRBV7-9 to TRBJ1-1; D uncertain. From germline, CDR1 is SEHNR and CDR2 FQNEAQ (reference sequence). V dropped 1 base and J dropped 4 bases, with 13 bases sitting between them. The CDR3 totals 15 residues. CDR3 sequence: CASSLDRFGVTEAFF. CDR3 sequence (DNA): TGTGCCAGCAGCTTAGATCGGTTTGGTGTCACTGAAGCTTTCTTT.

This rearrangement joins TRBV30 to TRBJ2-7; D could derive from TRBD1 or TRBD2 (6 bases each). V lost 3 bases, J lost 4 bases, and 13 bases lay in between. From germline, CDR1 is GTSNPN and CDR2 SVGIG (reference sequence). The CDR3 sequence is 13 residues long. CDR3 region: CAWRLGGRYEQYF. The CDR3 DNA reads TGTGCCTGGAGACTTGGGGGGCGGTACGAGCAGTACTTC. The full variable domain, rest sourced from reference TRBV30 and TRBJ2-7, is SQTIHQWPATLVQPVGSPLSLECTVEGTSNPNLYWYRQAAGRGLQLLFYSVGIGQISSEVPQNLSASRPQDRQFILSSKKLLLSDSGFYLCAWRLGGRYEQYFGPGTRLTVT.

V and J are TRBV19 and TRBJ2-3; D remains unclear. There are 14 residues in the CDR3. Germline values: CDR1 LNHDA, CDR2 SQIVND (reference sequence). The V end lost 11 bases, the J end lost 4 bases, and 19 bases lay between the germline ends. CDR3 in DNA: TGTGCCTCTCGGGTGGCCACGGCGTCAGATACGCAGTATTTT. Translating gives CASRVATASDTQYF.

V usage is TRBV29-1 and J usage is TRBJ2-3, with a weak D call TRBD2 (5 bases). The V end was cut by 6 bases, the J end by 8 bases, with 24 bases between. CDR1 and CDR2 from the germline V gene are SQVTM and ANQGSEA. The CDR3 is 15 residues long. The CDR3: CSVAPGSTDTSTQYF. DNA of the CDR3: TGCAGCGTCGCTCCGGGAAGCACAGATACAAGTACGCAGTATTTT.

The chain has TRBV2 and TRBJ1-5, with D tentatively TRBD1 (5 bases). Deletions cut 1 base from V and 1 base from J, with 8 bases between. The CDR3 runs 15 residues. The V gene's germline CDR1 is SNHLY and CDR2 FYNNEI. The CDR3 nucleotides are TGTGCCAGCAGTGAAGAAGGGGTAAGCAATCAGCCCCAGCATTTT. This gives the protein CASSEEGVSNQPQHF.

Note on this clone: Different DNA sequences within this sample yield the same CDR3. This rearrangement joins TRBV5-6 to TRBJ2-3; unclear D gene. V was pared by 0 bases and J by 3 bases, with 8 bases between. The CDR3 has 14 residues. Germline loops: CDR1 SGHDT, CDR2 YYEEEE. The CDR3 spells CASSLGRGTDTQYF. The CDR3 DNA sequence: TGTGCCAGCAGCTTGGGGAGAGGTACAGATACGCAGTATTTT.

The J gene is TRBJ1-1, the V gene TRBV7-9; D is uncertain. CDR1 and CDR2 (germline): SEHNR, FQNEAQ (reference sequence). The CDR3 runs to 14 residues. The V end was cut by 3 bases, the J end by 0 bases, with 8 bases between. The CDR3 DNA follows: TGTGCCAGCAGCTTCGGACGGATGAACACTGAAGCTTTCTTT. Translating it yields CASSFGRMNTEAFF.

V and J are TRBV28 and TRBJ1-1; no definite D call. The V end lost 8 bases, the J end lost 7 bases, and 20 bases lay between the germline ends. The CDR3 consists of 14 residues. Germline V gene sequence: CDR1 MDHEN, CDR2 SYDVKM. CDR3 protein: CASRTGLPVGEAFF. The CDR3 DNA is TGTGCCAGCCGTACTGGCCTCCCGGTAGGTGAAGCTTTCTTT. The full variable domain, completed using reference TRBV28 and TRBJ1-1, is DVKVTQSSRYLVKRTGEKVFLECVQDMDHENMFWYRQDPGLGLRLIYFSYDVKMKEKGDIPEGYSVSREKKERFSLILESASTNQTSMYLCASRTGLPVGEAFFGQGTRLTVV.